This passage covers 8 T cell receptor beta chains from one sample sequenced in a study of T cell clonotyping in hematopoietic cell transplantation. TCRdb's copy holds only in-frame clones and misses some; the assay was immunoSEQ multiplex PCR. The sample holds about 36,000 clones; approximately 89% are singletons and the top ten take roughly 1.9%. Sequences were obtained from peripheral blood mononuclear cells. The receptors were gathered from a woman in her 40s in good health. Some clones in this sample may be carry-over from other donors' samples.

This clone was counted a few times. V and J are TRBV25-1 and TRBJ1-1; 7 bases fit TRBD1. J lost 4 bases, V lost 6 bases, and 5 bases had no gene match. This CDR3 comprises 13 residues. Germline V gene data show CDR1 as MGHDK and CDR2 as SYGVNS. Here the CDR3 reads CASSVPGGTEAFF. CDR3 DNA sequence: TGTGCCAGCAGCGTCCCAGGGGGCACTGAAGCTTTCTTT. Complete variable domain (other parts from reference TRBV25-1 and TRBJ1-1): EADIYQTPRYLVIGTGKKITLECSQTMGHDKMYWYQQDPGMELHLIHYSYGVNSTEKGDLSSESTVSRIRTEHFPLTLESARPSHTSQYLCASSVPGGTEAFFGQGTRLTVV.

The chain couples TRBV7-2 to TRBJ1-2, with D possibly being TRBD1 (6 bases). Trimming shortened V by 4 bases and J by 2 bases, and 11 bases separated the two germline ends. The length of the CDR3 is 14 residues. Germline CDR1 is SGHTA and CDR2 is FQGNSA. The CDR3 region is CASSSTTGNYGYTF. In nucleotides, the CDR3 is TGTGCCAGCAGCTCTACTACAGGGAACTATGGCTACACCTTC. Based on the CDR3 plus reference TRBV7-2 and TRBJ1-2, the full variable domain is GAGVSQSPSNKVTEKGKDVELRCDPISGHTALYWYRQSLGQGLEFLIYFQGNSAPDKSGLPSDRFSAERTGGSVSTLTIQRTQQEDSAVYLCASSSTTGNYGYTFGSGTRLTVV.

This rearrangement joins TRBV7-2 to TRBJ2-5; D is unresolved. Germline V gene sequence: CDR1 SGHTA, CDR2 FQGNSA. CDR3 length equals 12 residues. V lost 5 bases and J 0 bases, leaving 4 bases between the germline ends. CDR3 residues: CASSGNQETQYF. The CDR3 DNA sequence: TGTGCCAGCAGCGGGAACCAAGAGACCCAGTACTTC. Supplemented by reference TRBV7-2 and TRBJ2-5, the full variable domain reads GAGVSQSPSNKVTEKGKDVELRCDPISGHTALYWYRQSLGQGLEFLIYFQGNSAPDKSGLPSDRFSAERTGGSVSTLTIQRTQQEDSAVYLCASSGNQETQYFGPGTRLLVL.

In this sample, this clone turned up once. The chain combines TRBV28 with TRBJ1-3, with D unresolved. Germline V gene lookup returns CDR1 MDHEN and CDR2 SYDVKM. The CDR3 is 13 residues long. V was pared by 2 bases and J by 7 bases, with 9 bases between. The CDR3 region has the DNA TGTGCCAGCAGTTTACCCCGAAGGAACACCATATATTTT. This translates into CASSLPRRNTIYF.

The V and J genes are TRBV5-1 and TRBJ1-3, with 7 bases lining up with TRBD1. The CDR3 consists of 13 residues. V shed 0 bases and J 11 bases; nucleotides not matched to a gene: 5. Germline assignment: CDR1 SGHRS and CDR2 YFSETQ. The CDR3 DNA is TGCGCCAGCAGCTTGGGACAGGGTGCCCCCATATATTTT. It is translated as CASSLGQGAPIYF.

The CDR3 is CAWRAQRNTDTQYF. The CDR3 nucleotides read TGTGCCTGGAGAGCACAACGGAACACAGATACGCAGTATTTT. The chain uses TRBV30 and TRBJ2-3; D gene unclear. Germline V lookup: CDR1 GTSNPN, CDR2 SVGIG (reference sequence). This CDR3 region has 14 residues. V was trimmed by 3 bases and J by 2 bases, leaving 12 bases between them.

The J gene is TRBJ1-4, the V gene TRBV5-4; 7 bases agree with TRBD1. This CDR3 region has 15 residues. The germline V gene encodes CDR1 SGHNT and CDR2 YYREEE (reference sequence). J gave up 16 bases and V 0 bases, and 15 bases lay outside the gene matches. Written as DNA, the CDR3 is TGTGCCAGCAGCTTGGCGGGGGACAGCCCCCGGGAACCGTTTTTT. This gives the protein CASSLAGDSPREPFF. The entire variable domain, with the rest obtained from reference TRBV5-4 and TRBJ1-4, is as follows: ETGVTQSPTHLIKTRGQQVTLRCSSQSGHNTVSWYQQALGQGPQFIFQYYREEENGRGNFPPRFSGLQFPNYSSELNVNALELDDSALYLCASSLAGDSPREPFFGSGTQLSVL.

The chain links TRBV7-2 to TRBJ1-5; D is ambiguous. Trimming removed 2 bases at V and 2 bases at J, with 10 bases between. Germline CDR1 is SGHTA and CDR2 is FQGNSA. This CDR3 contains 15 residues. The CDR3: CASSLKGHGNQPQHF. CDR3 nucleotide sequence: TGTGCCAGCAGCTTAAAAGGGCACGGCAATCAGCCCCAGCATTTT.